Following are 21 T cell receptor beta chains from one sample sequenced in a study of siplizumab effects on memory and regulatory T cells. The data were produced by immunoSEQ multiplex PCR, yet TCRdb's version contains in-frame clones alone and is incomplete. The top ten clones hold 0.55% to 0.8% of a sample with roughly 100,000 clones, 93% of them seen once. Sequenced material: Tregs sorted from blood. The receptors come from a human donor in good health.

The J gene is TRBJ1-4, the V gene TRBV7-9; D remains ambiguous. The CDR3 is 15 residues long. The germline CDR1 and CDR2 sequences are SEHNR and FQNEAQ (reference sequence). Trimming cost V 0 bases and J 0 bases, with 5 bases left between them. The CDR3 spells CASSLALTTNEKLFF. The CDR3 region has the DNA TGTGCCAGCAGCTTAGCCCTAACAACTAATGAAAAACTGTTTTTT.

The chain recombines TRBV6-5 with TRBJ1-2; the match to TRBD1 covers 7 bases. V gave up 6 bases and J gave up 7 bases; unmatched junction bases: 5. Germline CDR1 and CDR2: MNHEY and SVGAGI. The CDR3 spans 12 residues. CDR3 amino acids: CASRRGGGGYTF. The CDR3 DNA follows: TGTGCCAGCAGACGAGGGGGCGGTGGCTACACCTTC.

The chain's CDR3 is CASSRGSGRFNEQFF. As DNA, the CDR3 is TGTGCCAGCAGCAGGGGTAGCGGGAGGTTTAATGAGCAGTTCTTC. The chain recombines TRBV27 with TRBJ2-1; 10 bases are shared with TRBD2. The CDR3 is made up of 15 amino acids. Germline V gene data show CDR1 as MNHEY and CDR2 as SMNVEV (reference sequence). V lost 6 bases and J lost 7; bases outside the gene matches: 9.

This clone has only a few counts. This sequence joins TRBV29-1 and TRBJ1-1; tentative D call: TRBD1 (5 bases). The CDR3 totals 12 residues. Germline loops: CDR1 SQVTM, CDR2 ANQGSEA. The V end was cut by 7 bases, the J end by 1 base, with 10 bases between. The DNA of the CDR3 is TGCAGCGGCGGGACGCCGAACACTGAAGCTTTCTTT. The encoded protein is CSGGTPNTEAFF.

The chain is built from TRBV11-1 and TRBJ1-1, with 7 positions matching TRBD1. This CDR3 has 15 residues. Germline assignment: CDR1 SGHAT and CDR2 FQDESV (reference sequence). V shed 1 base and J 2 bases; nucleotides not matched to a gene: 4. The CDR3 sequence: CASSLGQGSNTEAFF. The CDR3 region has the DNA TGTGCCAGCAGCTTAGGACAGGGCTCAAACACTGAAGCTTTCTTT.

The chain employs TRBV7-2 and TRBJ1-1; D unresolved. Germline V lookup: CDR1 SGHTA, CDR2 FQGNSA. This CDR3 has 14 amino acids. V was cut by 1 base and J by 1 base, with 7 bases left in between. The CDR3 spells CASSLVGGNTEAFF. The CDR3 nucleotides are TGTGCCAGCAGCTTAGTGGGAGGGAACACTGAAGCTTTCTTT.

The CDR3 region is CASATGTSQETQYF. CDR3 nucleotides: TGTGCCAGCGCAACAGGGACATCACAAGAGACCCAGTACTTC. The chain recombines TRBV19 with TRBJ2-5; possibly TRBD1 for D (6 bases). V was clipped by 9 bases and J by 2 bases, with 16 bases between them. The germline CDR1 and CDR2 sequences are LNHDA and SQIVND (reference sequence). The CDR3 totals 14 residues.

In DNA form, the CDR3 reads TGTGCCTGGAGTGATGGGGCTGGGGCCAACGTCCTGACTTTC. Residues: CAWSDGAGANVLTF. The chain links TRBV30 to TRBJ2-6, with no clear D. Trimming took off 1 base at V and 2 bases at J, with 6 bases between the two ends. Germline CDR1 reads GTSNPN; CDR2 reads SVGIG (reference sequence). The CDR3 spans 14 residues.

This chain uses TRBV5-1 with TRBJ2-2; D gene unclear. CDR3 size: 14 residues. Germline values: CDR1 SGHRS, CDR2 YFSETQ. V shed 5 bases and J shed 6 bases, with 14 bases lying between them. The CDR3 nucleotides are TGCGCCAGCAGGGCCCCGCGGTACCCCGGGGAGCTGTTTTTT. Protein: CASRAPRYPGELFF. The full variable domain, completed using reference TRBV5-1 and TRBJ2-2, is KAGVTQTPRYLIKTRGQQVTLSCSPISGHRSVSWYQQTPGQGLQFLFEYFSETQRNKGNFPGRFSGRQFSNSRSEMNVSTLELGDSALYLCASRAPRYPGELFFGEGSRLTVL.

The V call is TRBV6-5, the J call TRBJ1-2, with D unclear. The CDR3 runs to 14 residues. Between the trimmed V and J ends, which lost 8 bases and 4 bases, there was a span of 17 bases. CDR1 is MNHEY, CDR2 SVGAGI, per germline. CDR3 region: CASRPAGPVYGYTF. In DNA, the CDR3 is TGTGCCAGCCGCCCTGCTGGGCCGGTCTATGGCTACACCTTC.

The chain combines TRBV12-5 with TRBJ2-7; 7 nucleotides align to TRBD1. This CDR3 comprises 15 residues. Unmatched junction bases numbered 11, after V lost 7 bases and J lost 2 bases. Germline V gene data show CDR1 as LGHNT and CDR2 as FRNRAP. The CDR3 reads CASAREQGLAYEQYF. In DNA, the CDR3 is TGTGCTAGTGCCAGAGAACAGGGGCTTGCCTACGAGCAGTACTTC.

This chain connects TRBV11-2 to TRBJ1-2; no firm D call. This CDR3 is built from 14 residues. The V end was cut by 5 bases, the J end by 2 bases, with 12 bases between. Germline-derived CDR1 and CDR2 are SGHAT and FQNNGV. The CDR3 DNA reads as TGTGCCAGCAGCCCAAGAGCCCAGAACTATGGCTACACCTTC. As protein: CASSPRAQNYGYTF.

The rearrangement joins TRBV18 to TRBJ2-6; D may match TRBD1 or TRBD2 (5 bases each). In germline, CDR1 is KGHSH, CDR2 LQKENI. Trimming took 0 bases from V and 0 from J, leaving 12 bases between them. The CDR3 covers 18 residues. The CDR3 DNA follows: TGTGCCAGCTCACCACCGACGGGACGGATCTCTGGGGCCAACGTCCTGACTTTC. Its translation is CASSPPTGRISGANVLTF. Together with reference TRBV18 and TRBJ2-6, the CDR3 gives the full variable domain: NAGVMQNPRHLVRRRGQEARLRCSPMKGHSHVYWYRQLPEEGLKFMVYLQKENIIDESGMPKERFSAEFPKEGPSILRIQQVVRGDSAAYFCASSPPTGRISGANVLTFGAGSRLTVL.

The chain is built from TRBV7-8 and TRBJ1-5; TRBD1 is a possible D gene (5 bases). V shed 2 bases and J shed 6 bases, with 11 bases lying between them. This CDR3 has 14 residues. Germline CDR1 SGHVS, CDR2 FQNEAQ. The CDR3 DNA reads TGTGCCAGCAGCTTAATCGGGGCAAGTCAGCCCCAGCATTTT. Translated, it gives CASSLIGASQPQHF.

The chain links TRBV7-2 to TRBJ2-4; the D gene is possibly TRBD1 (6 bases). This CDR3 has 14 residues. V lost 4 bases to trimming and J lost 2 bases, with 9 bases between them. Germline V gene data show CDR1 as SGHTA and CDR2 as FQGNSA. CDR3 sequence (DNA): TGTGCCAGCAGCTCCGGGACAACCAAAAACATTCAGTACTTC. It specifies CASSSGTTKNIQYF.

The J gene is TRBJ2-3, the V gene TRBV29-1, with 9 nucleotides matching TRBD2. The V and J ends lost 6 bases and 4 bases, in that order; junction bases with no gene match: 8. Germline V gene lookup returns CDR1 SQVTM and CDR2 ANQGSEA. The CDR3 is 14 amino acids. CDR3 coding DNA: TGCAGCGTCTCTCCGGGACTAGCTTCAGATACGCAGTATTTT. Translating gives CSVSPGLASDTQYF.

This clone was counted once. V gene TRBV2 combines with J gene TRBJ2-1; 9 bases are shared with TRBD2. CDR3 length: 15 residues. V was clipped by 3 bases and J by 4 bases; unmatched bases: 4. Germline V gives CDR1 SNHLY, CDR2 FYNNEI. CDR3 DNA: TGTGCCAGCAGTGAGAGGAGCGGGGGGTACAATGAGCAGTTCTTC. Protein sequence: CASSERSGGYNEQFF.

This clone has only one observation. The rearrangement uses TRBV5-1 and TRBJ2-1; D gene uncertain. Germline-derived CDR1 and CDR2 are SGHRS and YFSETQ. Between the trimmed V and J ends, which lost 4 bases and 5 bases, there was a span of 22 bases. The CDR3 loop spans 17 amino acids. CDR3 in DNA: TGCGCCAGCAGCCCTACCTCGCAAGAGCGCACAAACAATGAGCAGTTCTTC. Its protein product is CASSPTSQERTNNEQFF.

V is TRBV5-1 and J is TRBJ2-2, with 7 nucleotides matching TRBD1. Germline loops: CDR1 SGHRS, CDR2 YFSETQ. The CDR3 contains 16 residues. Trimming removed 4 bases from V and 1 base from J; junction bases left unmatched: 7. The CDR3 reads CASSPPGQWNTGELFF. The CDR3 region has the DNA TGCGCCAGCAGCCCACCGGGACAGTGGAACACCGGGGAGCTGTTTTTT. The variable domain in full, completed from reference TRBV5-1 and TRBJ2-2, reads KAGVTQTPRYLIKTRGQQVTLSCSPISGHRSVSWYQQTPGQGLQFLFEYFSETQRNKGNFPGRFSGRQFSNSRSEMNVSTLELGDSALYLCASSPPGQWNTGELFFGEGSRLTVL.

The V call is TRBV2, the J call TRBJ2-5, with 9 bases lining up with TRBD2. Germline CDR1 reads SNHLY; CDR2 reads FYNNEI. The CDR3 runs 15 residues. Unmatched junction bases numbered 8, after V lost 3 bases and J lost 6 bases. Here the CDR3 DNA reads TGTGCCAGCAGTGAGGGAGTGCGGGGGGGTCAGACCCAGTACTTC. Its protein is CASSEGVRGGQTQYF.

The gene calls are TRBV6-5 and TRBJ2-2; D is uncertain. V was trimmed by 2 bases and J by 8 bases, leaving 6 bases between them. Germline values: CDR1 MNHEY, CDR2 SVGAGI. The CDR3 contains 12 residues. The CDR3 DNA reads TGTGCCAGCAGTTACCCAAGGGGGGAGCTGTTTTTT. It codes for CASSYPRGELFF.